This T cell receptor beta chain was recorded in a study of vaccination effects on CD4 cells after COVID-19. Study-level information: ViraFEST assay sequencing came after antigen-specific CD4+ T cells were expanded with viral peptide pools.

Measured with immunoSEQ multiplex PCR; TCRdb has only the in-frame clones, and not every one. The repertoire holds approximately 31,000 clones, around 70% seen once, with 3.5% to 4% in the top ten. Study-wide findings and caveats: The authors studied few convalescent patients and collected no early post-infection timepoints.

After less than twelve days in culture, the CD4+ T cells were isolated. Nobody among the vaccine recipients had prior SARS-CoV-2 infection (nucleocapsid antibodies were negative). On both days 3 and 7, half of the culture medium was replaced with IL-2 medium. This clone showed up just a few times. The antigen is not known. Sequenced material: CD4+ T cells from PBMCs cultured without peptide, taken before COVID-19 vaccination. The TCR comes from a human donor who received a COVID-19 vaccine.

CDR3 loop: CSVGARDQPQHF. CDR3 in DNA: TGCAGCGTTGGGGCCAGGGATCAGCCCCAGCATTTT. The rearrangement joins TRBV29-1 to TRBJ1-5; TRBD1 is a possible D gene (5 bases). Germline CDR1 reads SQVTM; CDR2 reads ANQGSEA. The CDR3 loop spans 12 amino acids. V lost 4 bases and J 5 bases, leaving 9 bases between the germline ends.